This T cell receptor (beta chain) stems from a study of Ad26.COV2.S vaccination and SARS-CoV-2 variants. Assay used: immunoSEQ multiplex PCR; TCRdb lists only in-frame clones, some missing. Altogether some 180,000 clones are present, 87% being singletons, with the ten largest covering approximately 6%. V lost 6 bases and J lost 2, with 11 bases in between. Germline V gene data show CDR1 as SEHNR and CDR2 as FQNEAQ (reference sequence). This CDR3 has 13 amino acids. Source: peripheral blood, taken after recovery from COVID-19. The V call is TRBV7-9, the J call TRBJ2-7; D possibly corresponds to TRBD1 (6 bases). This TCR came from a human donor who had recovered from COVID-19. CDR3 sequence (DNA): TGTGCCAGCAGGGAACAGGGCCCCTACGAGCAGTACTTC. Encoded protein: CASREQGPYEQYF.